This TCR beta chain derives from a study of T cell changes during pregnancy in multiple sclerosis. The repertoire was sequenced with immunoSEQ multiplex PCR; TCRdb's copy has only in-frame clones and lacks some. The sample lists tens of thousands of clones; 92% were seen once. V lost 5 bases and J lost 4; bases outside the gene matches: 9. CDR1 and CDR2 (germline): SGHVS, FQNEAQ. The CDR3 is 16 residues long. The material sequenced was peripheral blood, taken in the second trimester of pregnancy. The clonotype comes from a female donor in good health, enrolled as a control in a pregnancy study. This chain links TRBV7-8 with TRBJ1-2; 11 bases align to TRBD1. CDR3 region: CASSLRTGGFSYGYTF. The CDR3 nucleotides are TGTGCCAGCAGCCTCAGGACAGGGGGCTTTAGCTATGGCTACACCTTC.